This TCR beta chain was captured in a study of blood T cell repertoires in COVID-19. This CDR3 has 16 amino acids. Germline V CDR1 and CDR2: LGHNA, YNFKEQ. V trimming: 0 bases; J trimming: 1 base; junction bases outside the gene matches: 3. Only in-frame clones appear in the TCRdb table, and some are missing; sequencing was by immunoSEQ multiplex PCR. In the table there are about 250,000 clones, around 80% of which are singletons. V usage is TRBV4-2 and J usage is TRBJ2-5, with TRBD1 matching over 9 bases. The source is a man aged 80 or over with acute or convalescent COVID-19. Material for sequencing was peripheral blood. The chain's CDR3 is CASSQDGTGLQETQYF. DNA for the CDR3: TGTGCCAGCAGCCAAGACGGGACAGGGCTCCAAGAGACCCAGTACTTC.